The T cell receptor beta chain under discussion was sequenced for a study of T cell repertoires in cytomegalovirus infection. TCRdb fed the reads into MiXCR, producing one record per CDR3 protein. The data contain about 680,000 distinct CDR3 sequences, 20% to 25% of them singletons. This CDR3 region has 13 residues. Germline V CDR1 and CDR2: MGHDK, SYGVNS. Concerning this clonotype itself: The junction departs from germline at one end; a sequencing error may be responsible.

The clonotype was recovered from a human donor in good health (CMV status not recorded). Some clones in this sample may be carry-over from other donors' samples. What was sequenced was CD8+ T cells from PBMCs. The chain joins TRBV25-1 to TRBJ2-5; TRBD2 is a possible D gene (5 bases). CDR3 region: CVSIGSTQETQYF. The CDR3 region has the DNA TGTGTCAGCATAGGGAGCACACAAGAGACCCAGTACTTC.